This T cell receptor (beta chain) was sequenced during a study of T cell changes during pregnancy in multiple sclerosis. Clones were sequenced by immunoSEQ multiplex PCR, and TCRdb holds only the in-frame ones, with some missing. The data hold 75,000 to 95,000 clones, with 94% observed a single time. Germline CDR1 SGHTA, CDR2 FQGTGA. Trimming at V came to 4 bases and at J to 1 base, leaving 11 bases not matched to a gene. This CDR3 has 19 residues. The material sequenced was CD4+ T cells from peripheral blood mononuclear cells, taken after pregnancy. This chain connects TRBV7-3 to TRBJ2-3; 13 positions agree with TRBD2. The clonotype comes from a female donor with multiple sclerosis, enrolled in a pregnancy study. CDR3: CASSSPTSGRAQGTDTQYF. The CDR3 nucleotides are TGTGCCAGCAGCTCGCCCACTAGCGGGAGGGCCCAGGGCACAGATACGCAGTATTTT.